Below are 16 T cell receptor beta chains sequenced from a single sample in a study of blood T cell repertoires in COVID-19. Libraries were prepared by immunoSEQ multiplex PCR; TCRdb keeps only in-frame clonotypes and omits some of them. The sample shows fewer than 200,000 clones, around 90% of them seen only once. Sequencing used peripheral blood. The origin of the receptors is a man aged 50 to 59 with acute or convalescent COVID-19.

This clone came up a few times. CDR3 nucleotide sequence: TGTGCCAGCCAACTAGCGGTAAACACCGGGGAGCTGTTTTTT. Amino acid sequence: CASQLAVNTGELFF. This chain uses TRBV14 with TRBJ2-2; 8 bases are shared with TRBD2. The CDR3 sequence is 14 residues long. After removal of 8 bases from V and 2 bases from J, the junction contained 4 bases not matched to a gene. Germline CDR1 is SGHDN and CDR2 is FVKESK.

The chain is built from TRBV5-1 and TRBJ2-3; D perhaps matches TRBD2 (6 bases). The CDR3 contains 15 residues. V was trimmed by 7 bases and J by 0 bases, leaving 15 bases between them. The germline gives CDR1 SGHRS, CDR2 YFSETQ. CDR3 DNA: TGCGCCAGCTCATCCCGGGGGACTAGCACAGATACGCAGTATTTT. Translating gives CASSSRGTSTDTQYF.

The CDR3 region has the DNA TGTGCCAGCAGCCCCCGGGGGGGGTCCTACGAGCAGTACTTC. This encodes CASSPRGGSYEQYF. The V gene is TRBV7-9, the J gene TRBJ2-7; 8 bases align to TRBD2. This CDR3 region has 14 residues. Losses at the gene ends were 5 bases for V and 1 base for J; bases not matched to a gene: 4. CDR1 is SEHNR and CDR2 is FQNEAQ in the germline V gene (reference sequence). Together with reference TRBV7-9 and TRBJ2-7, the CDR3 gives the full variable domain: DTGVSQNPRHKITKRGQNVTFRCDPISEHNRLYWYRQTLGQGPEFLTYFQNEAQLEKSRLLSDRFSAERPKGSFSTLEIQRTEQGDSAMYLCASSPRGGSYEQYFGPGTRLTVT.

This chain connects TRBV11-2 to TRBJ2-5; D perhaps matches TRBD1 (6 bases). This CDR3 is 13 amino acids long. Germline assignment: CDR1 SGHAT and CDR2 FQNNGV. Trimming removed 5 bases at V and 1 base at J, with 8 bases between. The CDR3 sequence is CASSEQGQETQYF. CDR3 sequence (DNA): TGTGCCAGCAGCGAACAGGGCCAAGAGACCCAGTACTTC.

V and J are TRBV7-9 and TRBJ2-7, with 14 bases that match TRBD2. CDR3 size: 19 residues. Germline-derived CDR1 and CDR2 are SEHNR and FQNEAQ (reference sequence). Losses at the gene ends were 4 bases for V and 0 bases for J; bases not matched to a gene: 11. The chain's CDR3 is CASSSSTSGRVWSSYEQYF. The CDR3 bases are TGTGCCAGCAGCTCGTCGACTAGCGGGAGGGTCTGGAGCTCCTACGAGCAGTACTTC.

This chain links TRBV19 with TRBJ1-3; unclear D gene. Trimming stripped 8 bases from V and 7 bases from J, with 21 bases between. CDR3 length: 15 residues. The germline V gene encodes CDR1 LNHDA and CDR2 SQIVND (reference sequence). The CDR3 DNA reads TGTGCCAGTGCCCAGGTGCGGAGGAGTGGCAACACCATATATTTT. Amino acids: CASAQVRRSGNTIYF. Based on the CDR3 plus reference TRBV19 and TRBJ1-3, the full variable domain is DGGITQSPKYLFRKEGQNVTLSCEQNLNHDAMYWYRQDPGQGLRLIYYSQIVNDFQKGDIAEGYSVSREKKESFPLTVTSAQKNPTAFYLCASAQVRRSGNTIYFGEGSWLTVV.

This clone was found a few times. The chain joins TRBV4-2 to TRBJ1-2, with 8 bases identical to TRBD1. Losses at the gene ends were 0 bases for V and 6 bases for J; bases not matched to a gene: 9. The CDR3 is made up of 16 amino acids. Germline V gene data show CDR1 as LGHNA and CDR2 as YNFKEQ. The CDR3 loop reads CASSQDYRQGIDGYTF. CDR3 DNA: TGTGCCAGCAGCCAAGATTATCGACAGGGGATCGATGGCTACACCTTC.

The chain has TRBV7-9 and TRBJ2-3; TRBD2 might be the D (7 bases). Germline V gene sequence: CDR1 SEHNR, CDR2 FQNEAQ (reference sequence). This CDR3 comprises 15 residues. V was shortened by 5 bases and J by 6 bases, with 18 bases between the two germline ends. The CDR3 nucleotides read TGTGCCAGCAGCACCTTAGGGGGGGGGCTGGATACGCAGTATTTT. Its protein is CASSTLGGGLDTQYF.

The rearrangement joins TRBV28 to TRBJ1-2, with TRBD1 matching 9 bases. CDR1 and CDR2 from the germline V gene are MDHEN and SYDVKM. This CDR3 is 15 amino acids long. Trimming removed 5 bases from V and 8 bases from J; junction bases left unmatched: 12. CDR3 region: CASSLRDRALGGYTF. The CDR3 bases are TGTGCCAGCAGTCTTCGGGACAGGGCCTTGGGGGGCTACACCTTC.

The chain combines TRBV5-1 with TRBJ1-4; tentative D call: TRBD1 (6 bases). Germline V gene sequence: CDR1 SGHRS, CDR2 YFSETQ. The CDR3 loop spans 15 amino acids. Trimming pared 4 bases from V and 6 bases from J, leaving 16 bases between. The CDR3 sequence: CASSDTGGGDEKLFF. The CDR3 DNA reads TGCGCCAGCAGCGATACAGGAGGGGGGGATGAAAAACTGTTTTTT.

The rearrangement uses TRBV4-2 and TRBJ2-3; D possibly corresponds to TRBD2 (6 bases). CDR3 length: 16 amino acids. V was clipped by 0 bases and J by 0 bases, with 10 bases between them. Germline V gene data show CDR1 as LGHNA and CDR2 as YNFKEQ. The CDR3 spells CASSQDFGRSTDTQYF. The DNA for the CDR3 is TGTGCCAGCAGCCAAGATTTCGGGAGAAGCACAGATACGCAGTATTTT.

The chain recombines TRBV20-1 with TRBJ1-2; 9 nucleotides line up with TRBD1. Germline V lookup: CDR1 DFQATT, CDR2 SNEGSKA (reference sequence). J was trimmed by 1 base and V by 3 bases; bases with no gene match: 6. The CDR3 runs to 15 residues. DNA for the CDR3: TGCAGTGCTAGTGGCGGGACAGGGATTAACTATGGCTACACCTTC. Translated: CSASGGTGINYGYTF.

This chain connects TRBV7-3 to TRBJ1-1, with a tentative D call TRBD1 (6 bases). V was trimmed by 5 bases and J by 3 bases, leaving 10 bases between them. Germline V gene lookup returns CDR1 SGHTA and CDR2 FQGTGA. This CDR3 region has 13 residues. CDR3 coding DNA: TGTGCCAGCAGCATACAGGGAGACACTGAAGCTTTCTTT. Protein sequence: CASSIQGDTEAFF.

Here the CDR3 DNA reads TGTGCCAGCAGTCGACTAGCGGGGGGGAGCACAGATACGCAGTATTTT. Translated, it gives CASSRLAGGSTDTQYF. This sequence joins TRBV2 and TRBJ2-3; the match to TRBD2 covers 14 bases. The length of the CDR3 is 16 residues. Germline CDR1 reads SNHLY; CDR2 reads FYNNEI. V was clipped by 5 bases and J by 0 bases; unmatched bases: 1. The full variable domain, rest sourced from reference TRBV2 and TRBJ2-3, is EPEVTQTPSHQVTQMGQEVILRCVPISNHLYFYWYRQILGQKVEFLVSFYNNEISEKSEIFDDQFSVERPDGSNFTLKIRSTKLEDSAMYFCASSRLAGGSTDTQYFGPGTRLTVL.

The chain joins TRBV2 to TRBJ1-3, with a tentative D call TRBD1 (6 bases). Trimming pared 7 bases from V and 4 bases from J, leaving 20 bases between. Looked up from germline, CDR1 is SNHLY and CDR2 is FYNNEI. This CDR3 is 16 amino acids long. CDR3 bases: TGTGCCAGCAAATCCGGGACACCTCTTATAGGAAACACCATATATTTT. Amino acids: CASKSGTPLIGNTIYF.

The CDR3 nucleotides read TGCGCCAGCAGTCTGAGGGGGGGCCCCCACTATGGCTACACCTTC. It is translated as CASSLRGGPHYGYTF. The chain is built from TRBV23-1 and TRBJ1-2; perhaps TRBD1 as D (6 bases). TRBV23-1 is an ORF, and what it does is uncertain. V was pared by 4 bases and J by 3 bases, with 15 bases between. This CDR3 region has 15 residues.